This entry is about one T cell receptor beta chain. This CDR3 has 16 residues. Germline V lookup: CDR1 LGHDT, CDR2 YNNKEL (reference sequence). Trimming took off 1 base at V and 3 bases at J, with 15 bases between the two ends. Per the authors' pipeline: Reference gene primer amplification gave nucleated cell count estimates. The protocol was immunoSEQ multiplex PCR, while the TCRdb copy is restricted to in-frame clones and leaves out a portion. V, J and clone size derive from that table, while D and trimming were established from the DNA sequence. The data show tens of thousands of clones, more than 75% seen once. This entry comes from a study of blood T cell repertoires in COVID-19. As for the study in general: Spain, Italy and the United States supplied samples that represented acute and convalescent COVID-19. The analysed material was cDNA or gDNA that came from T cells, B-cell-depleted T cells, or PBMCs.

Sequenced sample: peripheral blood. This TCR was recovered from a man in his 60s with acute or convalescent COVID-19. The chain is built from TRBV3-1 (or the pseudogene TRBV3-2) and TRBJ1-2; D unclear. CDR3 bases: TGTGCCAGCAGCCAAGTCGGTGCGCAGCGACACTATGGCTACACCTTC. Translated, it gives CASSQVGAQRHYGYTF.